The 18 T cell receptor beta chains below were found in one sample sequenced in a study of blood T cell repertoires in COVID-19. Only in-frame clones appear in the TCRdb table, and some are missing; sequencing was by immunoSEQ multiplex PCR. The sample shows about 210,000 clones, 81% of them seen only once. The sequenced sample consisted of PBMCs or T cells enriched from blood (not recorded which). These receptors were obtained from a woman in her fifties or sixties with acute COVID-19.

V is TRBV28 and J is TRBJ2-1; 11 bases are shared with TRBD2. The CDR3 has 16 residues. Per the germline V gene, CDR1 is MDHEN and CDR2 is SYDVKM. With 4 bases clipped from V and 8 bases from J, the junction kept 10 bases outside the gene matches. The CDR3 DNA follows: TGTGCCAGCAGTTCCTTTAGCGGGAGGGCCGCCGATGAGCAGTTCTTC. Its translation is CASSSFSGRAADEQFF.

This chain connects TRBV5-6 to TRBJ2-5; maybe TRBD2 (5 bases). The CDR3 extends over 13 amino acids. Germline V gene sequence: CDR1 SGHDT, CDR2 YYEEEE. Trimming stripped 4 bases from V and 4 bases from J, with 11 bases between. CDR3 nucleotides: TGTGCCAGCAGCGTAGCGCTAACAGAGACCCAGTACTTC. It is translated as CASSVALTETQYF.

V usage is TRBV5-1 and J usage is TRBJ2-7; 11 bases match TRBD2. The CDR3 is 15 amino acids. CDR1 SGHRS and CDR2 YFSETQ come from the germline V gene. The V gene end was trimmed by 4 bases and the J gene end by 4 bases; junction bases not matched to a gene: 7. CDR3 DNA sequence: TGCGCCAGCAGCGTAACTAGCGGGAGTATATACGAGCAGTACTTC. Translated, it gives CASSVTSGSIYEQYF.

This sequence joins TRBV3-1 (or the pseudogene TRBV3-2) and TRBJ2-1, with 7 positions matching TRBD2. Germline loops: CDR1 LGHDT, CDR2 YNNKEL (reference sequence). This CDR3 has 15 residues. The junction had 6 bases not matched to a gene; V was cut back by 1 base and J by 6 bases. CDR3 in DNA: TGTGCCAGCAGCCAAGGTGGGACTATACGCAATGAGCAGTTCTTC. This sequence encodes CASSQGGTIRNEQFF.

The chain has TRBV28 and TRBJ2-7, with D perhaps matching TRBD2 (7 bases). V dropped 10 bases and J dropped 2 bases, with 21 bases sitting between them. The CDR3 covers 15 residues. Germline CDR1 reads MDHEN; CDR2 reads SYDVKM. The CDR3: CATDKRGAPPYEQYF. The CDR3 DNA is TGTGCCACAGATAAACGGGGGGCCCCCCCCTACGAGCAGTACTTC.

The CDR3 nucleotides read TGCGCCAGCAGCCAAATGGGCAACTCTGGAAACACCATATATTTT. Translation: CASSQMGNSGNTIYF. V is TRBV4-3 and J is TRBJ1-3; D is ambiguous. The V end was cut by 2 bases, the J end by 0 bases, with 8 bases between. CDR3 length: 15 residues. The V gene's germline CDR1 is LGHNA and CDR2 YSLEER.

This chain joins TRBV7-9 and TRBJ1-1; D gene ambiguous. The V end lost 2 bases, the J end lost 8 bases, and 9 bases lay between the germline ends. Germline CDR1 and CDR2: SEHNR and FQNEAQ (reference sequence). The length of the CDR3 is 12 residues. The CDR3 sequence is CASSLMSYEAFF. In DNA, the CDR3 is TGTGCCAGCAGCTTAATGAGTTACGAAGCTTTCTTT.

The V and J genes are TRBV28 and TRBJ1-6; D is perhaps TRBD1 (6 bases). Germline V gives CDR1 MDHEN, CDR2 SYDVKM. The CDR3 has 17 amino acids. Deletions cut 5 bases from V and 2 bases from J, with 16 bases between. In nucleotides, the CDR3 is TGTGCCAGCAGTGATACCACAGGGCATACCTATAATTCACCCCTCCACTTT. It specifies CASSDTTGHTYNSPLHF.

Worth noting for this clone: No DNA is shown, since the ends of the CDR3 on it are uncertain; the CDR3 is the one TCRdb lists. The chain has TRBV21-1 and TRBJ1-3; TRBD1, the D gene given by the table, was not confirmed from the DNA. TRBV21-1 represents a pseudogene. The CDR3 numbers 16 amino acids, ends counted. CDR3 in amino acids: CASSKGGWGPGNTIYF.

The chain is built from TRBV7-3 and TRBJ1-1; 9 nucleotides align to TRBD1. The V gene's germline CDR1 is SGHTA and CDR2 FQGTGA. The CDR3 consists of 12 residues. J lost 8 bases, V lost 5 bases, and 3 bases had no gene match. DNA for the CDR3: TGTGCCAGCAGCCTCGGGACAGGGGAAGCTTTCTTT. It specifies CASSLGTGEAFF.

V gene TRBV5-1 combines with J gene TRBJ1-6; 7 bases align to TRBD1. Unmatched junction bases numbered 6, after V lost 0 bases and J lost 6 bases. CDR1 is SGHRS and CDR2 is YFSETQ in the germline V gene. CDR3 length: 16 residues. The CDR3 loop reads CASSLEGQRSNSPLHF. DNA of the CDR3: TGCGCCAGCAGCTTGGAGGGACAGCGGTCTAATTCACCCCTCCACTTT.

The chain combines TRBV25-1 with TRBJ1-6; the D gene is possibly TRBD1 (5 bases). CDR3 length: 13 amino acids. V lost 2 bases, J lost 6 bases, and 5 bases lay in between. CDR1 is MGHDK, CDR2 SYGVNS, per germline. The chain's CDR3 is CASSERGNSPLHF. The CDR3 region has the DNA TGTGCCAGCAGTGAAAGGGGTAATTCACCCCTCCACTTT.

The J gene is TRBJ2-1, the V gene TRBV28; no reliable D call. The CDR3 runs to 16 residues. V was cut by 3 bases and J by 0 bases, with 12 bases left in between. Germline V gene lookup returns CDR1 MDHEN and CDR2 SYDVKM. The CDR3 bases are TGTGCCAGCAGTTTCTCCCCAATGAGCTCCTACAATGAGCAGTTCTTC. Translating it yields CASSFSPMSSYNEQFF.

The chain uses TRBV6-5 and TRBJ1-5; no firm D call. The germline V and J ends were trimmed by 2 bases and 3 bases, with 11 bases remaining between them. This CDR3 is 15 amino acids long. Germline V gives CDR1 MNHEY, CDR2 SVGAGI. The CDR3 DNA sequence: TGTGCCAGCAGTTACCGTGGGCGTCCCAATCAGCCCCAGCATTTT. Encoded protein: CASSYRGRPNQPQHF.

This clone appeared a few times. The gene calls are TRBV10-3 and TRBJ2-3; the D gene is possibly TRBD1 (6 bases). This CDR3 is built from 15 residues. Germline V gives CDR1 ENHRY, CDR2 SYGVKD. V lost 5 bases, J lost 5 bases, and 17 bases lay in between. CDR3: CAISQTGRAEDTQYF. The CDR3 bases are TGTGCCATCAGTCAAACAGGGAGAGCTGAAGATACGCAGTATTTT.

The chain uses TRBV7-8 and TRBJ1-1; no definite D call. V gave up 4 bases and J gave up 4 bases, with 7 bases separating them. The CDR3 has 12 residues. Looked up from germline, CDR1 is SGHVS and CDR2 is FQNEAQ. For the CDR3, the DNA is TGTGCCAGCAGCTCCGGACTCACTGAAGCTTTCTTT. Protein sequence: CASSSGLTEAFF.

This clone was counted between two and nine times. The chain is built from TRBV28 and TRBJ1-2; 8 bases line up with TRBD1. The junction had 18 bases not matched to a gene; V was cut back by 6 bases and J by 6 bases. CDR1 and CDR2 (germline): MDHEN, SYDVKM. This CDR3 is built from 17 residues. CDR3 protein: CASRTKLDRGKKDGYTF. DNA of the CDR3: TGTGCCAGCAGGACAAAATTAGACAGGGGTAAAAAGGATGGCTACACCTTC.

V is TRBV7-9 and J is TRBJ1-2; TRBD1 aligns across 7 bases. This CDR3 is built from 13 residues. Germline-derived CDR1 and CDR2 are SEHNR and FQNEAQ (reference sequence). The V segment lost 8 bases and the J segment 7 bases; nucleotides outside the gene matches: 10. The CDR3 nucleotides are TGTGCCAGCCGGGACAGCTTATGGTCTGGCTACACCTTC. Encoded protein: CASRDSLWSGYTF.